This T cell receptor beta chain was sequenced in a study of patients and donors after allogeneic stem cell transplantation. CDR3 length equals 15 residues. The V end was cut by 3 bases, the J end by 0 bases, with 10 bases between. Each CDR3 protein is one row after TCRdb ran MiXCR on the RT-PCR reads. In the table there are roughly 940,000 distinct CDR3 sequences, roughly 18% of which are singletons. The clonotype originates from a human donor who was either an allogeneic HSCT recipient or a stem cell or donor lymphocyte infusion donor (not recorded which). It is not recorded whose cells these are; they may come from a transplant donor. The specimen was blood, either unsorted or a sorted T cell fraction (not recorded which). The chain carries TRBV12-3 or TRBV12-4 and TRBJ2-3, with a weak D call TRBD2 (5 bases). The CDR3: CASSLSSSSTDTQYF. The CDR3, as DNA: TGTGCCAGCAGTTTGTCTAGCAGTAGCACAGATACGCAGTATTTT.